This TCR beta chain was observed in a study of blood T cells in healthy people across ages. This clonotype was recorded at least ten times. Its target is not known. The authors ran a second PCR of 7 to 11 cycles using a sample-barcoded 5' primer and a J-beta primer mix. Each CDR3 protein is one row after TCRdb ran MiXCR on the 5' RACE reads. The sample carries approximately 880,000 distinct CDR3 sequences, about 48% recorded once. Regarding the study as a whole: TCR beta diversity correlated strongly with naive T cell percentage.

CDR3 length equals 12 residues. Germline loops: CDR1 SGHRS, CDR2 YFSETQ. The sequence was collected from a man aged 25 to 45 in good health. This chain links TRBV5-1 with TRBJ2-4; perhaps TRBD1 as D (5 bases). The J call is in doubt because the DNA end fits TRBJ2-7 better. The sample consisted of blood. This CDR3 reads CASSLEGDEQYF. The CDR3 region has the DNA TGCGCCAGCAGCTTGGAAGGGGACGAGCAGTACTTC.